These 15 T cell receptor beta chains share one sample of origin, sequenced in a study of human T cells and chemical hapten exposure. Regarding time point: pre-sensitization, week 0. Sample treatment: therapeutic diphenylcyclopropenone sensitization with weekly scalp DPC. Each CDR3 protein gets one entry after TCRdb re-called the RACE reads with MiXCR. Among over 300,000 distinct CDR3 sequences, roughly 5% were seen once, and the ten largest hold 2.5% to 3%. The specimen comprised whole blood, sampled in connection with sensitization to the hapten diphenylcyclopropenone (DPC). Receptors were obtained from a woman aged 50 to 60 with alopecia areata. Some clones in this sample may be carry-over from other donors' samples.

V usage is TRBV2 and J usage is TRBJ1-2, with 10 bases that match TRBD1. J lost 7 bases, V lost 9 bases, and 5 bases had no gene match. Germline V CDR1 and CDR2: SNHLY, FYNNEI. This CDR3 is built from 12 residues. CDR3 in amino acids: CASTDRGPGYTF. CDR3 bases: TGTGCCAGTACCGACAGGGGGCCTGGCTACACCTTC.

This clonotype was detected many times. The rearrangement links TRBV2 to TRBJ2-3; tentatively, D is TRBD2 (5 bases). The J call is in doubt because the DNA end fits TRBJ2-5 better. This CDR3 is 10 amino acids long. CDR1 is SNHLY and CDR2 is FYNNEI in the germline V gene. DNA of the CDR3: TGTGCCAGCAGCGAGGGGACCCAGTACTTC. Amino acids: CASSEGTQYF.

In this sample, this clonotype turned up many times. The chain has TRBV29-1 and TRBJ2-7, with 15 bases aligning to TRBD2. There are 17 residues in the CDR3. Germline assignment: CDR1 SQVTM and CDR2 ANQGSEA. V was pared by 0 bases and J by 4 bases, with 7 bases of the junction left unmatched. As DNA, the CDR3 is TGCAGCGTTGAAGATGGACTAGCGGGAGGGCGAGAATACGAGCAGTACTTC. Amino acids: CSVEDGLAGGREYEQYF.

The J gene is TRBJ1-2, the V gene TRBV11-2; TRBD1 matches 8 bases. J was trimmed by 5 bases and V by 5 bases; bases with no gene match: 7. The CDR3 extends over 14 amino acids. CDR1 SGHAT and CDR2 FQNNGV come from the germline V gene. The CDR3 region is CASSEDRGRYGYTF. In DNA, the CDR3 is TGTGCCAGCAGCGAAGACAGGGGACGGTATGGCTACACCTTC.

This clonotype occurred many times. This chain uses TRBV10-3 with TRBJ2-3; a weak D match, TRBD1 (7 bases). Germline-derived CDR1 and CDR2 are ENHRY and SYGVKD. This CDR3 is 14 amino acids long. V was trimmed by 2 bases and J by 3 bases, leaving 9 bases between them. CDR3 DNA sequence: TGTGCCATCAGTGAGGCAGGGGGGACAGATACGCAGTATTTT. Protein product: CAISEAGGTDTQYF.

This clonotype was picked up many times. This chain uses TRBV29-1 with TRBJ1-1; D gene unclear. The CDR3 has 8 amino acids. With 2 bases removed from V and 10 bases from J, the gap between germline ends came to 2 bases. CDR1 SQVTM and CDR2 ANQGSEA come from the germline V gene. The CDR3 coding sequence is TGCAGCGTTGAACCAGCTTTCTTT. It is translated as CSVEPAFF.

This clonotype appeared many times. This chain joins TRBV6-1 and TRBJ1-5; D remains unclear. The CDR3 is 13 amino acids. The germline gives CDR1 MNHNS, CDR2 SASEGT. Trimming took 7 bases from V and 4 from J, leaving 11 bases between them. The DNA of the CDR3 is TGTGCCAGCACGTGGCGGATAAATCAGCCCCAGCATTTT. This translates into CASTWRINQPQHF.

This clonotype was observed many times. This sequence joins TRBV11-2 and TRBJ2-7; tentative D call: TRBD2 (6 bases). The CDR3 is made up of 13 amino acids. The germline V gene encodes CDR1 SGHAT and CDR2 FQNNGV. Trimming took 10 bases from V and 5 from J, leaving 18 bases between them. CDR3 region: CATRGLLRNEQYF. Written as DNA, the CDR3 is TGTGCCACCCGGGGACTGCTACGGAACGAGCAGTACTTC.

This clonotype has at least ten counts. This CDR3 reads CASSSLRLASSTDTQYF. The CDR3 region has the DNA TGTGCCAGCAGTTCACTGAGACTAGCGAGTAGCACAGATACGCAGTATTTT. V and J are TRBV27 and TRBJ2-3; TRBD2 agrees at 8 bases. The CDR3 runs 17 residues. The J segment lost 0 bases and the V segment lost 4 bases, leaving 9 bases of the junction unmatched. CDR1 is MNHEY, CDR2 SMNVEV, per germline (reference sequence).

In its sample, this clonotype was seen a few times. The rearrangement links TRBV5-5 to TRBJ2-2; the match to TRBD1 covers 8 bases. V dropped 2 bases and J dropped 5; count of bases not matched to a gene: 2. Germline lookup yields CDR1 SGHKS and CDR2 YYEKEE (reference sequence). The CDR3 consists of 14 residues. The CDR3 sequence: CASSFTGGTGELFF. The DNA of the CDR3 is TGTGCCAGCAGCTTCACAGGGGGGACCGGGGAGCTGTTTTTT.

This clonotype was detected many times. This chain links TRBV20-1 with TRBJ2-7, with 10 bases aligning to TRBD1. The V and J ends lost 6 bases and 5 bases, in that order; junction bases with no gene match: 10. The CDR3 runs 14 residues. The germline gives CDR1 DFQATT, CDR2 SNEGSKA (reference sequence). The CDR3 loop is CSARLDRGGHEQYF. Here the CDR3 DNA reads TGCAGTGCAAGACTGGACAGGGGGGGCCACGAGCAGTACTTC.

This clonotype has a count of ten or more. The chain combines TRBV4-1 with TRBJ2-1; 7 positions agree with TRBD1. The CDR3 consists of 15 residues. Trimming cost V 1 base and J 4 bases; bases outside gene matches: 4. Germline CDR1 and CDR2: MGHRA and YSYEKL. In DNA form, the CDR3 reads TGCGCCAGCAGCCAAGTGGACAGGCGATACAATGAGCAGTTCTTC. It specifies CASSQVDRRYNEQFF.

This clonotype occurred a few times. The CDR3 bases are TGTGCCAGCAGCGCCCATCCCGGGGAGCTGTTTTTT. Encoded protein: CASSAHPGELFF. The V call is TRBV9, the J call TRBJ2-2; D unclear. With 3 bases removed from V and 6 bases from J, the gap between germline ends came to 6 bases. Germline assignment: CDR1 SGDLS and CDR2 YYNGEE. There are 12 residues in the CDR3.

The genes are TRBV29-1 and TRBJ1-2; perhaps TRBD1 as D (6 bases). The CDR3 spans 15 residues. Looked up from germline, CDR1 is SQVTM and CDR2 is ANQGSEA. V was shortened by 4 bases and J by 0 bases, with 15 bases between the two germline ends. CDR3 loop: CSVAQGVGANYGYTF. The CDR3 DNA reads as TGCAGCGTTGCACAGGGAGTTGGAGCTAACTATGGCTACACCTTC.

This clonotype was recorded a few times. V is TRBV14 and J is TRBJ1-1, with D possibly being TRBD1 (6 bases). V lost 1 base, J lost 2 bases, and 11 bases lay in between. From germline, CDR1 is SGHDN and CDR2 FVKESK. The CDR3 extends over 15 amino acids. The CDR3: CASSQGSRGNTEAFF. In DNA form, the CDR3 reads TGTGCCAGCAGCCAAGGTAGCAGGGGAAACACTGAAGCTTTCTTT.